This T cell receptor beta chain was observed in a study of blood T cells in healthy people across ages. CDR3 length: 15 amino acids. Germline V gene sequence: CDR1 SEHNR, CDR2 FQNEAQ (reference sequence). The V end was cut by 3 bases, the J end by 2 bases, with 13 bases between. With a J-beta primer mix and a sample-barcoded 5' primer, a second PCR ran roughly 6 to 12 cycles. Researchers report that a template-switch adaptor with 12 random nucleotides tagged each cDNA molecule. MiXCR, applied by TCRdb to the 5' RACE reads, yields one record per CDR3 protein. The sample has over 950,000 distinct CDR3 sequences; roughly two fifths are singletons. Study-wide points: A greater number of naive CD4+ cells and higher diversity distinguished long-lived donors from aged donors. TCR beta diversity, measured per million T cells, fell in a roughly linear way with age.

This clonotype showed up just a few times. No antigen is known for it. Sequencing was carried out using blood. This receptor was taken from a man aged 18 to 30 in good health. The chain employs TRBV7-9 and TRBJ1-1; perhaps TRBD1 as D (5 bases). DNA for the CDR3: TGTGCCAGCAGCTTTGGGGGAGGGCCCAACACTGAAGCTTTCTTT. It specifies CASSFGGGPNTEAFF.